The 5 T cell receptor beta chains given below trace back to one sample, sequenced in a study of T cells in Graves' hyperthyroidism and ophthalmopathy. What was amplified from RNA transcripts were TCR beta CDR3 regions. Initially, a first-round RT-PCR of the TCR CDR3 employed the HTBI primer set. One entry per CDR3 protein results from TCRdb running MiXCR on the multiplex PCR reads. Among over 700,000 distinct CDR3 sequences listed, roughly 37% were seen once. Sequenced: blood. The receptors stem from a young man with Graves' hyperthyroidism.

Many counts were recorded for this clonotype. The V call is TRBV12-3 or TRBV12-4, the J call TRBJ2-7; D is ambiguous. This CDR3 comprises 12 residues. V lost 6 bases to trimming and J lost 2 bases, with 8 bases between them. CDR3 DNA: TGTGCCAGCAGCTCGTCCCCCTACGAGCAGTACTTC. Protein sequence: CASSSSPYEQYF.

V gene TRBV2 combines with J gene TRBJ2-7, with D possibly matching TRBD1 (6 bases). Germline lookup yields CDR1 SNHLY and CDR2 FYNNEI. V was cut by 4 bases and J by 5 bases, with 15 bases left in between. The CDR3 runs to 14 residues. DNA for the CDR3: TGTGCCAGCAGTGCAACAGGGCGAAGGGACGAGCAGTACTTC. Protein: CASSATGRRDEQYF.

This clonotype was detected only a few times. The J gene is TRBJ2-5, the V gene TRBV19; TRBD2 agrees at 7 bases. V lost 3 bases to trimming and J lost 2 bases; unmatched junction nucleotides: 3. Germline assignment: CDR1 LNHDA and CDR2 SQIVND (reference sequence). The CDR3 consists of 14 residues. DNA for the CDR3: TGTGCCAGTAGTATGGGACTACCTCAAGAGACCCAGTACTTC. It translates to CASSMGLPQETQYF.

The J gene is TRBJ2-5, the V gene TRBV6-5; no reliable D call. The V gene's germline CDR1 is MNHEY and CDR2 SVGAGI. V lost 5 bases, J lost 4 bases, and 14 bases lay in between. The CDR3 spans 14 residues. CDR3 protein: CASSEISLGETQYF. The CDR3 DNA reads TGTGCCAGCAGTGAAATTAGCCTTGGAGAGACCCAGTACTTC.

The chain combines TRBV11-2 with TRBJ1-4, with 7 bases fitting TRBD1. Per the germline V gene, CDR1 is SGHAT and CDR2 is FQNNGV. Unmatched junction bases numbered 9, after V lost 6 bases and J lost 8 bases. The CDR3 covers 14 residues. This CDR3 reads CASSGGQWIEKLFF. CDR3 DNA: TGTGCCAGCAGTGGGGGACAGTGGATCGAAAAACTGTTTTTT. The full variable domain, in which reference TRBV11-2 and TRBJ1-4 provide the parts outside the CDR3, is EAGVAQSPRYKIIEKRQSVAFWCNPISGHATLYWYQQILGQGPKLLIQFQNNGVVDDSQLPKDRFSAERLKGVDSTLKIQPAKLEDSAVYLCASSGGQWIEKLFFGSGTQLSVL.